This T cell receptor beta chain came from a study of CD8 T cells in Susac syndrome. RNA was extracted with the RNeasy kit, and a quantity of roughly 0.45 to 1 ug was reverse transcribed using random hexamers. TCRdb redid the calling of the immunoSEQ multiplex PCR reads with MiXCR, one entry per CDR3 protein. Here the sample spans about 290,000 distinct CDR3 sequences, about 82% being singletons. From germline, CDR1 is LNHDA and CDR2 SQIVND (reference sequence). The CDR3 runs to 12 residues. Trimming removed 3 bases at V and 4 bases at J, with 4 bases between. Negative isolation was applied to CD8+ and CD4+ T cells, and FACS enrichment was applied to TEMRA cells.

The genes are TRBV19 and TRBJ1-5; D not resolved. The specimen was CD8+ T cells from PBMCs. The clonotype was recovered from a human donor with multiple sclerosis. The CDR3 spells CASSIANQPQHF. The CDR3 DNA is TGTGCCAGTAGTATTGCTAATCAGCCCCAGCATTTT.